This T cell receptor beta chain was identified in a study of T cell repertoires in cytomegalovirus infection. Study details: Alongside well-studied HLA-B-restricted CMV epitopes, recently identified HLA-C-restricted CMV epitopes were also used. Both CMV infection and a matching HLA type were indicated by public TCR beta signatures.

Details on this clonotype: Its specificity is unknown.

In TCRdb, the reads were re-called with MiXCR into one record per CDR3 protein. The data show some 920,000 distinct CDR3 sequences, around 31% seen once. The study's findings and limits: In two of eight donors, the top clonotype was HLA-C-restricted CMV-specific.

Sequenced material: cultured CD8+ T cells from PBMCs, taken from culture after CMV antigen stimulation. The receptor's source is a human donor in good health (CMV status not recorded). Some clones in this sample may be carry-over from other donors' samples.

CDR3 loop: CASSYRARYEQYF. CDR3 nucleotides: TGCGCCAGCAGCTACAGGGCCCGTTACGAGCAGTACTTC. J is TRBJ2-7 and V is TRBV4-1, with D possibly matching TRBD1 (6 bases). Germline V gene lookup returns CDR1 MGHRA and CDR2 YSYEKL. V lost 5 bases and J lost 4, with 12 bases in between. CDR3 size: 13 residues.